Below, one T cell receptor beta chain is given with its context. What it binds is unknown. The data derive from a study of shared clonotypes between healthy human individuals. About the research overall: Samples came from a couple of female and a few male donors aged 18 to 49.

This CDR3 is built from 15 residues. Germline V CDR1 and CDR2: LGHNA, YSLEER. With 5 bases removed from V and 6 bases from J, the gap between germline ends came to 19 bases. Points from the study as a whole: Naive subsets generally exceeded memory subsets in estimated richness.

For every subset, genomic DNA was evenly distributed across several immunoSEQ plates. Roughly 200 ng DNA, tens of thousands of T cell genomes, went into each sorted-subset replicate PCR. Some clones are missing from TCRdb's copy, which holds only in-frame ones; the method was immunoSEQ multiplex PCR. This table holds roughly 770,000 clones, 90% to 97% found once. Terminally differentiated effector memory CD45RA+ cells were excluded by CCR7 positive selection of CD45RO-negative cells. Sequenced: naive CD8+ T cells sorted from blood. The receptor comes from a man aged 30 to 45 in good health. The J gene is TRBJ1-1, the V gene TRBV4-3; no clear D gene. For the CDR3, the DNA is TGCGCCAGCAGCGCTGCAGAGGGCTGGAGGGCTGAAGCTTTCTTT. It yields the protein CASSAAEGWRAEAFF.